This T cell receptor (beta chain) was captured by sequencing in a study of blood T cell repertoires in COVID-19 (dated by TCRdb to between 2020 and 2021). Concerning the study at large: The collaborator samples originated in the United States, Italy and Spain and spanned the acute and convalescent phases of COVID-19. Samples came from the ongoing ImmuneRACE study (first 160 participants) plus 1,254 subjects from 6 global collaborators. The prospective study material was composed of cDNA or gDNA derived from T cells, B-cell-depleted T cells, or PBMCs. The dataset comprised deeply sampled blood TCRbeta repertoires from subjects exposed to, actively infected with, or recovered from COVID-19. The repertoires were released in a freely available public database intended as a resource for research on the immune response to SARS-CoV-2. A de-identified subject ID, COVID-19 status, age in years and sex were almost always included in the sample metadata. Where available, HLA class I and class II types were taken from metadata supplied by the sample provider and were not determined by assay-based typing. Paper-wide results and their limitations: The quantity of clinical and demographic metadata differed by source and by participant and was supplied without curation.

At the junction V is shortened by 0 bases and J by 3 bases; bases outside the gene matches: 12. The CDR3 sequence holds 20 residues, the cysteine and phenylalanine included. The sequence is cut down to CDR3 DNA, 60 bases in frame from base 1. CDR1 and CDR2 were assigned from the germline V gene (reference sequence) as LNHNV and YYDKDF. The collaborating institutions used their own protocols to collect whole blood in K2EDTA tubes. For TCRbeta analysis, collaborators shipped samples as frozen whole blood, isolated PBMCs, or DNA extracted from either of those sample types. In the case of this clone: Its antigen remains unidentified. No qualities accompany the bases; no much larger clone lies one base away.

TCRbeta CDR3 regions were amplified from genomic DNA using the immunoSEQ Assay, a bias-controlled multiplex PCR. The original methods were these. The number of nucleated cells in each sample was estimated from the amplification of reference gene primers within the assay. To quantify the absolute abundance of each unique TCRbeta CDR3 rearrangement, sequence reads were collapsed and filtered. For each sample, productive Simpson clonality was calculated by taking the square root of Simpson's diversity index across productive rearrangements. TCRdb obtained this table from immuneACCESS and retained in-frame rearrangements with V and J assigned. These tables miss some clones; where compared with another copy, unresolved V genes account for less than half of the shortfall, and the remainder is unexplained. V and J calls and clone size are given by that table; D and trimming were obtained from the DNA. This sample gives tens of thousands of clones in total; more than 65% of them show up just once. About 5% of the sample goes to the ten largest clones.

The sequenced sample was peripheral blood. The source of this sequence is a woman aged 80 or older with active or convalescent COVID-19. The chain uses TRBV15 and TRBJ1-5; the junction holds 12 bases that match TRBD1. The encoded CDR3 is CATSREVGTGGRAVNQPQHF. The DNA sequence is given as TGTGCCACCAGCAGAGAGGTCGGGACAGGGGGCCGGGCAGTCAATCAGCCCCAGCATTTT.